This T cell receptor (beta chain) was captured by sequencing in a study of shared clonotypes between healthy human individuals. This clone was observed a single time. Its antigen remains unidentified. Whole-study results and caveats: Among non-shared clonotypes, generation probabilities were lower than among those shared by all four donors.

The CDR3 totals 15 residues. The germline V and J ends were trimmed by 1 base and 0 bases, with 8 bases remaining between them. Germline assignment: CDR1 KGHSH and CDR2 LQKENI. Splitting of CD4+ cells produced CD45RA+ naive and CD45RA-negative memory subsets. Template for every sorted-subset replicate PCR totaled about 0.2 ug DNA, roughly 30,000 T cell genomes. Using immunoSEQ multiplex PCR, the repertoire was profiled, and TCRdb retains in-frame clones only, with some absent. The sample has about 1 million clones; about 74% are singletons. The sample comprised memory CD4+ T cells sorted from blood. Subset meaning: CD45RA-negative fraction. This sequence originates from a young man in good health. V is TRBV18 and J is TRBJ2-3, with D maybe TRBD2 (5 bases). CDR3 in DNA: TGTGCCAGCTCACCACTGCGGGCCAGCACAGATACGCAGTATTTT. It encodes CASSPLRASTDTQYF. Full variable domain (outside the CDR3, taken from reference TRBV18 and TRBJ2-3): NAGVMQNPRHLVRRRGQEARLRCSPMKGHSHVYWYRQLPEEGLKFMVYLQKENIIDESGMPKERFSAEFPKEGPSILRIQQVVRGDSAAYFCASSPLRASTDTQYFGPGTRLTVL.